This T cell receptor (beta chain) originates from a study of blood T cell repertoires in COVID-19 (dated by TCRdb to the early 2020s). In terms of the full investigation: The collaborator samples originated in the United States, Italy and Spain and spanned the acute and convalescent phases of COVID-19. Where available, HLA class I and class II types were taken from metadata supplied by the sample provider and were not determined by assay-based typing. A freely available public database, intended as a resource for researchers studying the immune response to SARS-CoV-2, is where the repertoires were released. The dataset comprised deeply sampled blood TCRbeta repertoires from subjects exposed to, actively infected with, or recovered from COVID-19. Sample metadata almost always included a de-identified subject ID, COVID-19 status, age in years and sex. The samples were drawn from two sources: the first 160 participants of the ongoing ImmuneRACE study, and over 1,000 subjects contributed by 6 global collaborators. The material from the prospective study consisted of cDNA or gDNA derived from T cells, B-cell-depleted T cells, or PBMCs. The paper as a whole reports these results and caveats: The quantity of clinical and demographic metadata differed by source and by participant and was supplied without curation.

Each collaborating institution followed its own protocols to collect whole blood in K2EDTA tubes. Collaborator samples were shipped for TCRbeta analysis as frozen whole blood, isolated PBMCs, or DNA extracted from either sample type. A word on this clone: Its antigen specificity is not known. No clone much larger than this one lies a single base away; base qualities are absent.

The germline ends are 18 bases apart after V is trimmed by 3 bases and J by 0 bases. The germline V gene sets CDR1 to LGHNA and CDR2 to YSLEER. CDR3 length: 18 amino acids, cysteine to phenylalanine. Here the CDR3 DNA is all that survives: 54 bases in frame from base 1. TCRbeta CDR3 regions were amplified from genomic DNA using the immunoSEQ Assay, a bias-controlled multiplex PCR. In the authors' own workflow: The number of nucleated cells in each sample was estimated by amplification of reference gene primers within the assay. Sequence reads were collapsed and filtered to measure the absolute abundance of every unique TCRbeta CDR3 rearrangement. Productive Simpson clonality was computed per sample as the square root of Simpson's diversity index over productive rearrangements. In its TCRdb copy, this immuneACCESS table keeps in-frame sequences only and misses some clones. Where compared with another copy, unresolved V genes explain less than half of these, and the others have no known cause. For V, J and clone size, that table is used; D and trimming come from the DNA. The sample contains 130,000 to 150,000 clones, about 86% of them found a single time. The ten most abundant clones make up approximately 4.2% of the sample.

The sequencing input was peripheral blood. This sequence was found in a woman aged 40 to 50 with acute or convalescent COVID-19. The chain is encoded by TRBV4-3 joined to TRBJ1-3; the D gene cannot be named for sure. The CDR3 in this case is CASSHPLAGGLSGNTIYF. Read as DNA, the sequence is TGCGCCAGCAGCCACCCTCTCGCGGGAGGACTCTCTGGAAACACCATATATTTT.